This TCR beta chain was retrieved from a study of T-cell memory formation after mild COVID-19. Whole-study findings and limits: Whether day 37 second-wave clones are SARS-CoV-2-specific was not confirmed.

This clonotype was found a few times. Antigen specificity is unknown. After 5'RACE with constant-segment primers, TCR alpha and TCR beta cDNA libraries carrying sample barcodes and UMIs were obtained. MiXCR, run by TCRdb on the 5' RACE reads, gives a single entry per CDR3 protein. The sample has about 400,000 distinct CDR3 sequences; about a sixth are singletons. Germline V gene sequence: CDR1 SGHRS, CDR2 YFSETQ. The CDR3 is 14 amino acids. Trimming removed 4 bases from V and 3 bases from J; junction bases left unmatched: 6. The chain has TRBV5-1 and TRBJ1-2; 7 nucleotides line up with TRBD1. Sequencing input: PBMCs or a T cell subset sorted from them (not recorded which). The source is a man younger than 30 who had mild COVID-19 (a few samples of this study predate the infection). Cell type and time point are not known. This CDR3 is CASSKGDRDYGYTF. The CDR3 DNA is TGCGCCAGCAGCAAAGGGGACAGAGACTATGGCTACACCTTC.